This entry lists 11 T cell receptor beta chains sequenced from one sample in a study of OX40 agonist ivuxolimab in advanced cancers. The assay was immunoSEQ multiplex PCR, and TCRdb's table has in-frame clones only and misses some. This table holds roughly 50,000 clones, approximately 85% found once. Sample: CD4+ or CD8+ T cells sorted from blood, taken in a trial of the OX40 agonist ivuxolimab. Receptors originate from an adult with an advanced solid tumor such as melanoma, head and neck, liver or kidney cancer.

The V gene is TRBV5-1, the J gene TRBJ2-7, with 13 positions matching TRBD2. The V gene's germline CDR1 is SGHRS and CDR2 YFSETQ. V was clipped by 1 base and J by 0 bases; unmatched bases: 22. The CDR3 spans 23 residues. CDR3 coding DNA: TGCGCCAGCAGCTTGAGATTTGGAACAGTGGGACTAGCGGGACCGTTGAGCTCCTACGAGCAGTACTTC. Amino acid sequence: CASSLRFGTVGLAGPLSSYEQYF.

The V call is TRBV9, the J call TRBJ1-1, with a weak D call TRBD1 (6 bases). The ends were cut back, 4 bases at V and 8 bases at J, with 18 bases in the middle. CDR3 length equals 14 residues. Germline values: CDR1 SGDLS, CDR2 YYNGEE. CDR3 region: CASSTSQGAPEAFF. CDR3 nucleotide sequence: TGTGCCAGCAGCACATCACAGGGAGCACCCGAAGCTTTCTTT.

This chain uses TRBV4-2 with TRBJ1-1; 7 positions match TRBD1. This CDR3 spans 15 amino acids. Germline V gene data show CDR1 as LGHNA and CDR2 as YNFKEQ. Trimming at V came to 3 bases and at J to 3 bases, leaving 7 bases not matched to a gene. The CDR3 protein is CASSQSTGDHTEAFF. CDR3 bases: TGTGCCAGCAGCCAGAGCACAGGGGATCACACTGAAGCTTTCTTT.

Note on this clone: Other DNA sequences in this specimen translate into the identical CDR3. This chain uses TRBV27 with TRBJ2-3; D gene ambiguous. V was shortened by 2 bases and J by 2 bases, with 8 bases between the two germline ends. Per germline, CDR1 MNHEY and CDR2 SMNVEV (reference sequence). The CDR3 loop spans 14 amino acids. The CDR3 nucleotides are TGTGCCAGCAGTTTAGTTAGTCACACAGATACGCAGTATTTT. It codes for CASSLVSHTDTQYF.

The chain joins TRBV7-9 to TRBJ2-2; D is undetermined. Deletions cut 5 bases from V and 0 bases from J, with 7 bases between. The CDR3 loop spans 14 amino acids. CDR1 and CDR2 (germline): SEHNR, FQNEAQ (reference sequence). For the CDR3, the DNA is TGTGCCAGCAGCAGCGACCCGAACACCGGGGAGCTGTTTTTT. Residues: CASSSDPNTGELFF.

The chain uses TRBV7-9 and TRBJ1-1; D is perhaps TRBD1 (5 bases). The V end was cut by 0 bases, the J end by 11 bases, with 10 bases between. Germline CDR1 and CDR2: SEHNR and FQNEAQ (reference sequence). This CDR3 has 12 residues. The chain's CDR3 is CASSLAPGTAFF. As DNA, the CDR3 is TGTGCCAGCAGCTTAGCGCCAGGGACGGCTTTCTTT.

This clone was recorded only once. V and J are TRBV7-6 and TRBJ1-6; D may be TRBD1 (6 bases). The CDR3 is 18 residues long. Germline CDR1 SGHVS, CDR2 FNYEAQ. V was cut by 6 bases and J by 9 bases, with 27 bases left in between. The CDR3 spells CASSPTSLQGRERSPLHF. The CDR3 DNA reads as TGTGCCAGCAGTCCAACGTCTCTTCAGGGGAGGGAGCGTTCACCCCTCCACTTT.

This clone showed up just once. The V call is TRBV7-3, the J call TRBJ1-1; D not certain. This CDR3 is built from 14 residues. Per germline, CDR1 SGHTA and CDR2 FQGTGA. Trimming took off 4 bases at V and 3 bases at J, with 12 bases between the two ends. CDR3 in amino acids: CASSSTDGYTEAFF. Here the CDR3 DNA reads TGTGCCAGCAGCTCCACCGACGGGTACACTGAAGCTTTCTTT.

The rearrangement links TRBV6-5 to TRBJ1-2; D call uncertain. The CDR3 extends over 15 amino acids. The germline gives CDR1 MNHEY, CDR2 SVGAGI. Trimming took 0 bases from V and 5 from J, leaving 13 bases between them. CDR3 coding DNA: TGTGCCAGCAGTTACTCGATCGTGGGTGGTTATGGCTACACCTTC. This codes for CASSYSIVGGYGYTF.

V gene TRBV6-1 combines with J gene TRBJ1-2; the D is unclear. The CDR3 covers 14 residues. Germline assignment: CDR1 MNHNS and CDR2 SASEGT. Trimming shortened V by 3 bases and J by 4 bases, and 12 bases separated the two germline ends. The DNA for the CDR3 is TGTGCCAGCAGTGAGACCGTGACCTCCTATGGCTACACCTTC. Encoded protein: CASSETVTSYGYTF.

V gene TRBV2 combines with J gene TRBJ1-1; the match to TRBD1 covers 7 bases. Germline loops: CDR1 SNHLY, CDR2 FYNNEI. The V segment lost 8 bases and the J segment 4 bases; nucleotides outside the gene matches: 7. The CDR3 totals 13 residues. The CDR3 DNA follows: TGTGCCAGCTCGGGAGGGGGCATCACTGAAGCTTTCTTT. Translation: CASSGGGITEAFF.